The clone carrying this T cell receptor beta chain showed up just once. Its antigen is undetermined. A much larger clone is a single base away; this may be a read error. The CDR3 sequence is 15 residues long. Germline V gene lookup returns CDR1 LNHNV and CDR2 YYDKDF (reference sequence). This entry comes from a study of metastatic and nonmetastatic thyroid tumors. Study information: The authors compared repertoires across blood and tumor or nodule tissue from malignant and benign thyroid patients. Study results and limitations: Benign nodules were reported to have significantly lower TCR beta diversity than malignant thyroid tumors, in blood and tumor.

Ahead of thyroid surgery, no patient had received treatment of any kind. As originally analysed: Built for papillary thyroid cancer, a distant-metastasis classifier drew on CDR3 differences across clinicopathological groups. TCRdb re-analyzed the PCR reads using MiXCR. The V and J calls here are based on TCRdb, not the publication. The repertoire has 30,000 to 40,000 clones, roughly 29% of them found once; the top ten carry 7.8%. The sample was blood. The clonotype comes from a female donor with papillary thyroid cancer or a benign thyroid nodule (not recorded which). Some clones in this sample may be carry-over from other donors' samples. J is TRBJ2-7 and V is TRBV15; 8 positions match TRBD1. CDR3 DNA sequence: TGTGCCACCAGCAGAGACCAGGGGGCGAAAGACGAGCAGCACTTC. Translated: CATSRDQGAKDEQHF.